This T cell receptor beta chain was documented in a study of OX40 agonist ivuxolimab in advanced cancers. Study information: Partial responses, seen in three patients, involved one hepatocellular carcinoma and two cutaneous melanomas. Overall study results and limits: There were, on average, more expanded clones in CD8+ T cells than in CD4+.

CDR1 SGHRS and CDR2 YFSETQ come from the germline V gene. J lost 0 bases, V lost 1 base, and 3 bases had no gene match. This CDR3 comprises 17 residues. As regards this clone: Its specificity is not known.

The protocol was immunoSEQ multiplex PCR, while the TCRdb copy is restricted to in-frame clones and leaves out a portion. In the table there are nearly 70,000 clones, around 83% of which are singletons. The V call is TRBV5-1, the J call TRBJ2-3; 12 bases are a match to TRBD2. The receptor was isolated from an adult with an advanced solid tumor such as melanoma, head and neck, liver or kidney cancer. Here the sequenced sample was CD4+ or CD8+ T cells sorted from blood, taken in a trial of the OX40 agonist ivuxolimab. In DNA, the CDR3 is TGCGCCAGCAGCTTGAGAGGACTAGCGGGGAGCACAGATACGCAGTATTTT. Protein product: CASSLRGLAGSTDTQYF.